This TCR beta chain came from a study of long-term antiretroviral therapy in people with HIV. Study results and caveats: Once patients were on ART, diversity went higher but still fell short of transplant donor controls. Researchers lacked any data on ART adherence, viral resistance or therapy changes.

It was version v3.0 of the immunoSEQ assay that was run at survey level. Some clones are missing from TCRdb's copy, which holds only in-frame ones; the method was immunoSEQ multiplex PCR. The data contain around 24,000 clones, 85% to 95% of them singletons. Regarding this clone: Its antigen is not identified.

Germline V gene sequence: CDR1 SGHAT, CDR2 FQNNGV. Trimming cost V 3 bases and J 7 bases; bases outside gene matches: 10. This CDR3 has 17 residues. The TCR comes from a woman between 40 and 50 years old with HIV. Sequenced material: unsorted PBMCs, taken 7.6 years after starting antiretroviral therapy. The V call is TRBV11-2, the J call TRBJ1-6; 9 nucleotides match TRBD1. CDR3 bases: TGTGCCAGCAGCTTTGGGTTCTCCGGGACAGGGAATTCACCCCTCCACTTT. It codes for CASSFGFSGTGNSPLHF.